One and the same sample provided the 3 T cell receptor beta chains below, sequenced in a study of shared clonotypes between healthy human individuals (dated by TCRdb to between 2020 and 2021). CD8 naive samples consisted of CD45RO-negative cells that were positively selected for CCR7, yielding a CD45RA+CCR7+ population without TemRA cells. Preparation of the library involved the immunoSEQ multiplex PCR assay. Held by TCRdb, this immuneACCESS table contains in-frame sequences only and omits some clones. Under half of the omission traces to an unresolved V gene where checked; the cause of the rest is unknown. Within this sample are 2 million to 2.5 million clones, with about 94% of them counted one time only. The ten largest clonotypes hold 0.9% to 1.4% of the sample. Sequencing used naive CD8+ T cells sorted from blood. The label giving this sample's cell subset or site can be read as: CD45RA+CCR7+. These receptors all stem from a man in his late teens or twenties in good health.

The V and J genes are TRBV5-6 and TRBJ1-5; a possible D gene is TRBD1 (6 bases). The CDR3 totals 15 residues. The ends were cut back, 0 bases at V and 5 bases at J, with 12 bases in the middle. The germline V gene has CDR1 SGHDT and CDR2 YYEEEE. CDR3 loop: CASSLASYRDQPQHF. The CDR3 DNA is TGTGCCAGCAGCTTGGCCTCCTACAGGGATCAGCCCCAGCATTTT.

The rearrangement joins TRBV19 to TRBJ2-1; D gene unclear. The CDR3 runs to 11 residues. Per the germline V gene, CDR1 is LNHDA and CDR2 is SQIVND (reference sequence). Deletions cut 2 bases from V and 8 bases from J, with 4 bases between. CDR3 sequence: CASSIRDEQFF. The CDR3 DNA reads TGTGCCAGTAGTATACGGGATGAGCAGTTCTTC.

This chain joins TRBV11-2 and TRBJ2-2, with 8 bases aligning to TRBD2. Germline V gene lookup returns CDR1 SGHAT and CDR2 FQNNGV. This CDR3 has 15 amino acids. V was pared by 2 bases and J by 6 bases, with 5 bases of the junction left unmatched. The CDR3, as DNA: TGTGCCAGCAGCTTAACCGGGGGGGCCTCCGGGGAGCTGTTTTTT. Encoded protein: CASSLTGGASGELFF.